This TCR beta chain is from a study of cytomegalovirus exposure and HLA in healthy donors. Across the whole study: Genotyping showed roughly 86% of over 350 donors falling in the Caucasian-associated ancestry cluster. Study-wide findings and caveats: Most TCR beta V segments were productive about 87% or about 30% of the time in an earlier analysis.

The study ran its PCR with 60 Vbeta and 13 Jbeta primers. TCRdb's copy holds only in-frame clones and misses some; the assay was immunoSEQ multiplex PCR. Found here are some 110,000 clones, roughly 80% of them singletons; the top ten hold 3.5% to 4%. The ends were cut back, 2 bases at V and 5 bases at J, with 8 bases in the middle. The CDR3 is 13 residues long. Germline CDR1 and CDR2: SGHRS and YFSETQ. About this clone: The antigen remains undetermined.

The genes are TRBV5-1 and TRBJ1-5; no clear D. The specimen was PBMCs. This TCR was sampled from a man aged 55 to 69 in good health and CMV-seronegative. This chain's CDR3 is CASSFIPDQPQHF. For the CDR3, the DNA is TGCGCCAGCAGCTTTATACCGGATCAGCCCCAGCATTTT.